Following are 24 T cell receptor beta chains from one sample sequenced in a study of T cell changes during pregnancy in multiple sclerosis. The method was immunoSEQ multiplex PCR; TCRdb's version includes in-frame clones alone and lacks a portion of them. The sample has roughly 80,000 clones, 92% seen once; the top ten hold around 1.4%. The sample was peripheral blood, taken before pregnancy. All receptors derive from a female donor with multiple sclerosis, enrolled in a pregnancy study.

V is TRBV5-1 and J is TRBJ2-5, with TRBD2 identical over 7 bases. CDR3 size: 14 residues. CDR1 and CDR2 from the germline V gene are SGHRS and YFSETQ. The V segment lost 2 bases and the J segment 5 bases; nucleotides outside the gene matches: 6. The CDR3 here is CASSFAGVLETQYF. CDR3 nucleotides: TGCGCCAGCAGCTTCGCGGGGGTTTTGGAGACCCAGTACTTC.

This clone has more than one count but fewer than ten. V and J are TRBV6-6 and TRBJ1-5; possibly TRBD1 for D (6 bases). The CDR3 spans 15 residues. The germline gives CDR1 MNHNY, CDR2 SVGAGI (reference sequence). V dropped 6 bases and J dropped 0 bases, with 12 bases sitting between them. CDR3 bases: TGTGCCAGCAGCCAGGGACACCTTAGCAATCAGCCCCAGCATTTT. Encoded protein: CASSQGHLSNQPQHF.

The chain is built from TRBV7-9 and TRBJ2-3, with D possibly matching TRBD2 (6 bases). In germline, CDR1 is SEHNR, CDR2 FQNEAQ (reference sequence). V lost 1 base, J lost 2 bases, and 10 bases lay in between. The length of the CDR3 is 15 residues. The CDR3 DNA reads as TGTGCCAGCAGCTTAGATGCGGGAATCACAGATACGCAGTATTTT. Its protein is CASSLDAGITDTQYF. Full variable domain (rest looked up from reference TRBV7-9 and TRBJ2-3): DTGVSQNPRHKITKRGQNVTFRCDPISEHNRLYWYRQTLGQGPEFLTYFQNEAQLEKSRLLSDRFSAERPKGSFSTLEIQRTEQGDSAMYLCASSLDAGITDTQYFGPGTRLTVL.

This chain links TRBV7-8 with TRBJ2-3; 10 nucleotides agree with TRBD2. Germline CDR1 is SGHVS and CDR2 is FQNEAQ. This CDR3 is 18 amino acids long. Trimming at V came to 2 bases and at J to 7 bases, leaving 15 bases not matched to a gene. The CDR3 DNA reads TGTGCCAGCAGCTTAAGGGCTAGCGGGGGACCACTCCTACATACGCAGTATTTT. Encoded protein: CASSLRASGGPLLHTQYF. The whole variable domain, remainder taken from reference TRBV7-8 and TRBJ2-3, is GAGVSQSPRYKVAKRGQDVALRCDPISGHVSLFWYQQALGQGPEFLTYFQNEAQLDKSGLPSDRFFAERPEGSVSTLKIQRTQQEDSAVYLCASSLRASGGPLLHTQYFGPGTRLTVL.

V gene TRBV5-1 combines with J gene TRBJ1-1, with a tentative D call TRBD1 (6 bases). Trimming removed 4 bases at V and 5 bases at J, with 15 bases between. Germline lookup yields CDR1 SGHRS and CDR2 YFSETQ. The CDR3 loop spans 14 amino acids. For the CDR3, the DNA is TGCGCCAGCAGCCACGGGACCCAGGGGACTGAAGCTTTCTTT. Its translation is CASSHGTQGTEAFF. Looking up the rest from reference TRBV5-1 and TRBJ1-1 gives the full variable domain: KAGVTQTPRYLIKTRGQQVTLSCSPISGHRSVSWYQQTPGQGLQFLFEYFSETQRNKGNFPGRFSGRQFSNSRSEMNVSTLELGDSALYLCASSHGTQGTEAFFGQGTRLTVV.

The CDR3 sequence: CASYRTGTPDIQYF. In nucleotides, the CDR3 is TGTGCCAGCTACCGGACCGGGACACCCGACATTCAGTACTTC. V is TRBV18 and J is TRBJ2-4, with a tentative D call TRBD1 (6 bases). This CDR3 contains 14 residues. Germline V gene sequence: CDR1 KGHSH, CDR2 LQKENI. Trimming pared 7 bases from V and 8 bases from J, leaving 18 bases between. The variable domain in full, with the rest retrieved from reference TRBV18 and TRBJ2-4, is NAGVMQNPRHLVRRRGQEARLRCSPMKGHSHVYWYRQLPEEGLKFMVYLQKENIIDESGMPKERFSAEFPKEGPSILRIQQVVRGDSAAYFCASYRTGTPDIQYFGAGTRLSVL.

This clone occurred once. The chain employs TRBV6-5 and TRBJ2-7; 10 nucleotides match TRBD2. With 2 bases clipped from V and 0 bases from J, the junction kept 1 base outside the gene matches. CDR1 and CDR2 from the germline V gene are MNHEY and SVGAGI. The CDR3 is 15 amino acids. As DNA, the CDR3 is TGTGCCAGCAGTTACCGGACTAGCGGCTCCTACGAGCAGTACTTC. Translating it yields CASSYRTSGSYEQYF.

The chain carries TRBV19 and TRBJ2-2; 10 positions match TRBD2. The CDR3 covers 18 residues. Germline loops: CDR1 LNHDA, CDR2 SQIVND (reference sequence). J was trimmed by 1 base and V by 2 bases; bases with no gene match: 7. The CDR3 DNA is TGTGCCAGTAGTATAACCCCCCGACTAGCGGGGAACACCGGGGAGCTGTTTTTT. Translating gives CASSITPRLAGNTGELFF.

V usage is TRBV4-1 and J usage is TRBJ1-2; no clear D. The CDR3 length is 13 residues. Per germline, CDR1 MGHRA and CDR2 YSYEKL. V lost 2 bases, J lost 2 bases, and 6 bases lay in between. CDR3 DNA: TGCGCCAGCAGCCAACAACAGAACTATGGCTACACCTTC. It encodes CASSQQQNYGYTF.

V is TRBV14 and J is TRBJ1-4; 8 nucleotides align to TRBD1. The CDR3 is 19 residues long. Germline loops: CDR1 SGHDN, CDR2 FVKESK. With V trimmed by 4 bases and J by 2 bases, 15 bases remained unmatched. The DNA of the CDR3 is TGTGCCAGCAGCCCTAACGGACAGGGTCCCCGGCGGACTAATGAAAAACTGTTTTTT. Translation: CASSPNGQGPRRTNEKLFF. Drawing the rest from reference TRBV14 and TRBJ1-4, the complete variable domain is EAGVTQFPSHSVIEKGQTVTLRCDPISGHDNLYWYRRVMGKEIKFLLHFVKESKQDESGMPNNRFLAERTGGTYSTLKVQPAELEDSGVYFCASSPNGQGPRRTNEKLFFGSGTQLSVL.

The J gene is TRBJ2-2, the V gene TRBV30, with D perhaps matching TRBD1 (5 bases). The germline CDR1 and CDR2 sequences are GTSNPN and SVGIG (reference sequence). The CDR3 is 12 amino acids. Between the trimmed V and J ends, which lost 5 bases and 2 bases, there was a span of 6 bases. This CDR3 is CAWQGNTGELFF. The CDR3 DNA sequence: TGTGCCTGGCAGGGCAACACCGGGGAGCTGTTTTTT. Using reference TRBV30 and TRBJ2-2 for the parts outside the CDR3, the full variable domain is SQTIHQWPATLVQPVGSPLSLECTVEGTSNPNLYWYRQAAGRGLQLLFYSVGIGQISSEVPQNLSASRPQDRQFILSSKKLLLSDSGFYLCAWQGNTGELFFGEGSRLTVL.

The V call is TRBV2, the J call TRBJ2-3, with 7 bases lining up with TRBD2. The germline CDR1 and CDR2 sequences are SNHLY and FYNNEI. The length of the CDR3 is 20 residues. V trimming: 0 bases; J trimming: 5 bases; junction bases outside the gene matches: 20. CDR3 residues: CASSEAPRGGVGGFQDTQYF. The CDR3 coding sequence is TGTGCCAGCAGTGAAGCCCCTCGTGGGGGGGTAGGCGGCTTTCAAGATACGCAGTATTTT.

J is TRBJ1-4 and V is TRBV9; D is unclear. The germline V and J ends were trimmed by 4 bases and 10 bases, with 11 bases remaining between them. The germline V gene has CDR1 SGDLS and CDR2 YYNGEE. CDR3 size: 12 residues. Here the CDR3 reads CASSPEGGKLFF. CDR3 sequence (DNA): TGTGCCAGCAGCCCCGAAGGCGGAAAACTGTTTTTT.

The chain couples TRBV6-6 to TRBJ1-2, with D unresolved. Trimming removed 5 bases from V and 7 bases from J, with 14 bases in between. The CDR3 is 13 residues long. Germline lookup yields CDR1 MNHNY and CDR2 SVGAGI (reference sequence). The CDR3 DNA sequence: TGTGCCAGCAGTCCTTTGTCTGGGCTTGGCTACACCTTC. Protein product: CASSPLSGLGYTF.

CDR3 DNA: TGCGCCAGCAGCACACCGGGACAGGGGGTGGAGACCCAGTACTTC. Amino acid sequence: CASSTPGQGVETQYF. The J gene is TRBJ2-5, the V gene TRBV5-1; 11 positions agree with TRBD1. The V gene's germline CDR1 is SGHRS and CDR2 YFSETQ. This CDR3 region has 15 residues. J was trimmed by 5 bases and V by 4 bases; bases with no gene match: 7.

The chain couples TRBV11-2 to TRBJ1-2, with a possible D match to TRBD1 (5 bases). The CDR3 has 16 amino acids. V shed 4 bases and J shed 5 bases, with 20 bases lying between them. From germline, CDR1 is SGHAT and CDR2 FQNNGV. CDR3 sequence: CASSSGPGGEQYGYTF. The CDR3 DNA reads as TGTGCCAGCAGCTCAGGCCCGGGGGGGGAACAGTATGGCTACACCTTC. The full variable domain, with the rest looked up from reference TRBV11-2 and TRBJ1-2, is EAGVAQSPRYKIIEKRQSVAFWCNPISGHATLYWYQQILGQGPKLLIQFQNNGVVDDSQLPKDRFSAERLKGVDSTLKIQPAKLEDSAVYLCASSSGPGGEQYGYTFGSGTRLTVV.

This clone was seen a single time. V is TRBV5-8 and J is TRBJ1-5, with 8 nucleotides matching TRBD1. V lost 4 bases to trimming and J lost 6 bases; unmatched junction nucleotides: 15. Germline V gene sequence: CDR1 SGHTS, CDR2 YDEGEE. The CDR3 spans 17 residues. CDR3 protein: CASSTDRVSTYSQPQHF. Written as DNA, the CDR3 is TGTGCCAGCAGCACGGACAGGGTGAGCACCTATAGTCAGCCCCAGCATTTT.

This clone was recorded only once. This rearrangement joins TRBV11-2 to TRBJ2-1; 7 bases match TRBD1. With 2 bases clipped from V and 2 bases from J, the junction kept 3 bases outside the gene matches. CDR1 is SGHAT, CDR2 FQNNGV, per germline. CDR3 length: 15 amino acids. The CDR3 nucleotides are TGTGCCAGCAGCTTACTTACAGGGGCCTACAATGAGCAGTTCTTC. As protein: CASSLLTGAYNEQFF.

V usage is TRBV5-4 and J usage is TRBJ1-2; 10 bases fit TRBD1. Germline CDR1 reads SGHNT; CDR2 reads YYREEE (reference sequence). CDR3 length equals 14 residues. J was trimmed by 4 bases and V by 5 bases; bases with no gene match: 5. CDR3 bases: TGTGCCAGCAGGCGACAGGGGGCTGGCTATGGCTACACCTTC. Its protein is CASRRQGAGYGYTF.

This rearrangement joins TRBV6-5 to TRBJ2-5, with 8 bases that match TRBD2. The CDR3 consists of 14 residues. V lost 7 bases and J lost 3; bases outside the gene matches: 7. Per the germline V gene, CDR1 is MNHEY and CDR2 is SVGAGI. CDR3 sequence (DNA): TGTGCCAGCATGCCACTAGCGGCTAAAGAGACCCAGTACTTC. This codes for CASMPLAAKETQYF.

This chain connects TRBV4-2 to TRBJ1-4; 9 bases line up with TRBD1. Germline V lookup: CDR1 LGHNA, CDR2 YNFKEQ. The CDR3 runs to 16 residues. V shed 4 bases and J 4 bases; nucleotides not matched to a gene: 7. In DNA form, the CDR3 reads TGTGCCAGCAGCCCCGACGGGACAGGGATTAATGAAAAACTGTTTTTT. Residues: CASSPDGTGINEKLFF.

This chain joins TRBV6-5 and TRBJ1-2; a weak D match, TRBD1 (6 bases). Trimming removed 6 bases from V and 9 bases from J, with 17 bases in between. There are 13 residues in the CDR3. Germline V gives CDR1 MNHEY, CDR2 SVGAGI. Written as DNA, the CDR3 is TGTGCCAGCAGCGAAGACAGGATATTCAGCTACACCTTC. Encoded protein: CASSEDRIFSYTF.

CDR3 loop: CASSPGTVYGYTF. The DNA for the CDR3 is TGTGCCAGCAGCCCCGGTACGGTCTATGGCTACACCTTC. The rearrangement uses TRBV7-2 and TRBJ1-2; D gene ambiguous. The CDR3 runs 13 residues. Germline CDR1 SGHTA, CDR2 FQGNSA. Trimming stripped 5 bases from V and 4 bases from J, with 11 bases between.

This clone came up once. The V and J genes are TRBV19 and TRBJ1-5, with a tentative D call TRBD1 (6 bases). Germline CDR1 is LNHDA and CDR2 is SQIVND (reference sequence). The ends were cut back, 4 bases at V and 10 bases at J, with 20 bases in the middle. The CDR3 has 15 amino acids. The CDR3 sequence: CASSTRDTGNDPQHF. The DNA for the CDR3 is TGTGCCAGTAGTACTCGGGACACGGGCAATGATCCCCAGCATTTT.